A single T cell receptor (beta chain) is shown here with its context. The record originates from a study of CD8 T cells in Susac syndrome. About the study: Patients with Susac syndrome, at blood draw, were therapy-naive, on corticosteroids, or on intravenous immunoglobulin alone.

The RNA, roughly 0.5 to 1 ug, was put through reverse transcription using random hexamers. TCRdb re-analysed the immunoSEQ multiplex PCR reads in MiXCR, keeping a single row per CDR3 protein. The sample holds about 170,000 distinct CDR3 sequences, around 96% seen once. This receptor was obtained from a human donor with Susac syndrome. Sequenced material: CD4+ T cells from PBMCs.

The CDR3 DNA reads as TGCAGCGTTTCCCAGGGGGTTCTGACCGGGGAGCTGTTTTTT. Protein sequence: CSVSQGVLTGELFF. V is TRBV29-1 and J is TRBJ2-2; 7 bases line up with TRBD1. CDR3 size: 14 residues. Trimming at V came to 5 bases and at J to 5 bases, leaving 8 bases not matched to a gene. In germline, CDR1 is SQVTM, CDR2 ANQGSEA.